This T cell receptor beta chain was sequenced in a study of shared clonotypes between healthy human individuals (dated by TCRdb to 2019 to 2021). Background for the entire study: The cohort comprised a couple of women and a few men aged 18 to 49 years. For each donor, CD4 naive and CD4 memory were each given three plates, CD8 naive was given two plates, and CD8 memory was given one plate. Between about 0.9 and 9 billion PBMCs per donor were obtained by leukapheresis. To estimate repertoire size and how much clonotype sharing occurs between individuals, the study deeply sequenced the blood TCR repertoires of five healthy adults. Different laboratories and diverse techniques were used to prepare libraries and sequence TCR repertoires, to increase sequencing depth and limit assay-specific biases.

Donors were healthy HIV-negative adults with no recently reported acute infections or vaccinations. All donors were Caucasian adults living in Nashville, Tennessee, USA. Magnetic negative selection was used to enrich CD4+ T cells, after which naive cells were positively selected on CD45RA and the negative fraction became the memory subset. Blood was collected by leukapheresis, and PBMCs were isolated by Ficoll-Histopaque density gradient centrifugation and then cryopreserved in liquid nitrogen vapor phase. Purity and quantity of every magnetically sorted T cell population were checked by analytical flow cytometry. Each sorted fraction had its genomic DNA isolated and then quantified by UV absorbance on a Nanodrop 2000c. For CDR1 and CDR2, the germline V gene lists SQVTM and ANQGSEA. Trimming removed 4 bases from V and 3 bases from J, leaving 7 bases between the germline ends. From the cysteine up to the phenylalanine, the CDR3 has a length of 12 residues. Just the 36-base CDR3 DNA is kept, in frame starting at base 1.

This clone was seen a few times. Which antigen it targets is not known. Base qualities are not at hand, and no much larger clone is one base apart. TCR CDR3 regions were amplified from genomic DNA by multiplex PCR using the deep immunoSEQ assay. Genomic DNA extracted from each cell subset was distributed evenly over all wells of several immunoSEQ 96-well plates, and each plate served as one replicate. For sorted subsets, approximately 190 ng genomic DNA, equal to 25,000 to 35,000 T cell genomes, was loaded into each replicate PCR. Purified libraries were measured with a Qubit 3.0 fluorometer, size-checked on a Bioanalyzer 2100, and measured again with the KAPA Library Quantification kit. Every immunoSEQ 96-well plate was sequenced on a separate single-read 150-cycle Illumina NextSeq 550 flow cell. For the original study's pipeline: Because the immunoSEQ output held only junctional sequences and lacked quality scores, the filtering could not match the filtering applied to full-length reads. Sequences were annotated with PyIR, a Python wrapper for IgBLAST v1.9, and V/J genes and CDR3 were assigned using IMGT germline references. Any read was removed if the V/J assignment was weak (E-value above 1e-6), the CDR3 was missing, or the read contained stop codons, out-of-frame junctions, or ambiguous translated residues. A V3J clonotype was defined by an identical inferred V gene, J gene, and CDR3 amino acid sequence. Percentage overlap between repertoires was calculated by dividing the number of shared unique clonotypes by the size of the smaller repertoire. Richness of each repertoire was evaluated using RTK rarefaction, the Chao1 estimator, and Recon v2.1 estimates of unobserved clonotypes. For all TCRbeta clonotypes obtained by the gDNA method from a handful of donors, generation probabilities were computed with OLGA. TCRdb obtained this table from immuneACCESS and retained in-frame rearrangements with V and J assigned. These tables miss some clones; where compared with another copy, unresolved V genes account for less than half of the shortfall, and the remainder is unexplained. From that table come the V and J calls and clone size; the DNA was used to work out D and trimming. The sample table records some 2.3 million clones; more than 85% of these occur just once. Of the sample, 0.39% falls within the top ten clones.

Paper-wide results and their limitations: Across several donors, 5% to 6% of naive CD4, approximately 4% of naive CD8, 2% to 2.5% of memory CD4, and approximately 0.4% of memory CD8 clonotypes were shared. Because the study included only a small number of donors, the genetic and exposure-history diversity represented was limited. Rarefaction of sorted-subset datasets indicated incomplete sequencing despite the large sequencing depth. Only blood was sampled, and tissue TCR repertoires likely differ from those in blood. Pairwise subsampling led to the expectation that sequencing depth would affect the degree of clonotype sharing among donors. Compared with non-shared clonotypes, clonotypes shared by all four sorted-subset donors had higher generation probabilities. Naive subsets generally had larger estimated clonotype richness than memory subsets did.

The receptor chain draws on TRBV29-1 and TRBJ1-5; a confident D gene designation cannot be given. The receptor's source is a man in his late teens or twenties in good health. Some clones in this sample may be carry-over from other donors' samples. Sequenced sample: naive CD4+ T cells from PBMCs. Sample cell subset or site, as interpreted from the label and publication: CD45RA+ positively selected. The CDR3 in this case is CSVGAANQPQHF. The nucleotides are TGCAGCGTTGGCGCAGCCAATCAGCCCCAGCATTTT.